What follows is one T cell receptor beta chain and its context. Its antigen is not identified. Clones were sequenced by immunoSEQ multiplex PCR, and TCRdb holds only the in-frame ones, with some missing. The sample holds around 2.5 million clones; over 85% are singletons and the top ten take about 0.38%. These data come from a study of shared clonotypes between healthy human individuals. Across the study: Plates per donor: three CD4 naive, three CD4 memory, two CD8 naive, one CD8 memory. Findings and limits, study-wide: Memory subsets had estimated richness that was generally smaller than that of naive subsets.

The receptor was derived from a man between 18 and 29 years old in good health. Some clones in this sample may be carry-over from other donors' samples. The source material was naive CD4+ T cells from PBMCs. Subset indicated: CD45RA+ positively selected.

The CDR3, as DNA: TGTGCCAGCAGCCCAAGCCCCTACACAGATACGCAGTATTTT. This codes for CASSPSPYTDTQYF. This rearrangement joins TRBV7-2 to TRBJ2-3; D not certain. The ends were cut back, 5 bases at V and 2 bases at J, with 11 bases in the middle. Germline CDR1 and CDR2: SGHTA and FQGNSA. The CDR3 length is 14 residues.